The 3 T cell receptor beta chains below all came from one sample that was sequenced in a study of beta chain features in type 1 diabetes. The study reverse transcribed the entire isolated RNA, so it sequenced expressed TCRB transcripts. Profiled with immunoSEQ multiplex PCR; TCRdb holds only in-frame clones, not every one. The sample consists of approximately 150,000 clones, about 9.4% of them appearing once. Sample: naive CD4+ T cells from blood. The receptors come from a man between 18 and 35 years old in good health.

The J gene is TRBJ2-5, the V gene TRBV5-4; 8 bases are a match to TRBD1. In germline, CDR1 is SGHNT, CDR2 YYREEE (reference sequence). The CDR3 sequence is 15 residues long. V lost 2 bases to trimming and J lost 4 bases; unmatched junction nucleotides: 7. The CDR3 sequence is CASSLRQGASETQYF. DNA for the CDR3: TGTGCCAGCAGCTTAAGGCAGGGGGCTTCAGAGACCCAGTACTTC. The full variable domain, in which reference TRBV5-4 and TRBJ2-5 provide the parts outside the CDR3, is ETGVTQSPTHLIKTRGQQVTLRCSSQSGHNTVSWYQQALGQGPQFIFQYYREEENGRGNFPPRFSGLQFPNYSSELNVNALELDDSALYLCASSLRQGASETQYFGPGTRLLVL.

In its sample, this clone was seen a few times. The rearrangement uses TRBV19 and TRBJ2-5; D is possibly TRBD2 (5 bases). The CDR3 totals 14 residues. Trimming pared 7 bases from V and 5 bases from J, leaving 17 bases between. Per germline, CDR1 LNHDA and CDR2 SQIVND (reference sequence). The CDR3: CASNDPGIVETQYF. The CDR3 DNA is TGTGCCAGTAATGACCCGGGGATTGTGGAGACCCAGTACTTC.

This clone occurred a few times. The V and J genes are TRBV30 and TRBJ2-3; 8 nucleotides match TRBD2. The trim removed 0 bases at V and 2 bases at J, leaving 10 bases unmatched. The CDR3 totals 17 residues. From germline, CDR1 is GTSNPN and CDR2 SVGIG (reference sequence). CDR3 in amino acids: CAWSVRFSGGSTDTQYF. The CDR3 nucleotides are TGTGCCTGGAGTGTACGTTTCAGCGGGGGTTCCACAGATACGCAGTATTTT.